These 32 T cell receptor beta chains originate from one sample sequenced in a study of Graves' ophthalmopathy and Graves' hyperthyroidism (dated by TCRdb to the late 2010s). Instrument used: Illumina HiSeq 2000. For repertoire sequencing, TCR beta CDR3 regions were amplified from RNA transcripts. The first round was an RT-PCR using HTBI primers with the Qiagen OneStep RT-PCR kit, and this first round was followed by a second-round multiplex PCR, then size selection and purification. TCRdb passed the public sequencing reads through fastp at Q25 and MiXCR, retaining productive beta sequences. For every CDR3 protein sequence, its rows merge into one entry that carries the most common genes and DNA. This sample has 600,000 to 700,000 distinct CDR3 sequences in its table, and over 40% of those were observed once. The ten most abundant clones make up more than 2.5% of the sample. The sample consisted of peripheral blood. These TCRs come from an adult man with Graves' ophthalmopathy.

This clonotype showed up many times. The CDR3 DNA is TGTGCCAGTAGTATTTGGGGGATTGCTAGCAATCAGCCCCAGCATTTT. This encodes CASSIWGIASNQPQHF. The chain links TRBV19 to TRBJ1-5; D possibly corresponds to TRBD1 (5 bases). The germline gives CDR1 LNHDA, CDR2 SQIVND (reference sequence). Between the trimmed V and J ends, which lost 3 bases and 0 bases, there was a span of 12 bases. The CDR3 has 16 residues.

The table lists this clonotype with a few counts. This rearrangement joins TRBV7-9 to TRBJ2-5; D gene unclear. Trimming left V 5 bases short and J 4 bases short, with 11 bases between. The CDR3 has 13 residues. Per germline, CDR1 SEHNR and CDR2 FQNEAQ (reference sequence). This CDR3 is CASSQDLRETQYF. In DNA form, the CDR3 reads TGTGCCAGCAGCCAAGATCTCCGAGAGACCCAGTACTTC.

The V gene is TRBV2, the J gene TRBJ1-4; tentatively, D is TRBD1 (6 bases). CDR3 length: 15 residues. The germline V gene encodes CDR1 SNHLY and CDR2 FYNNEI. The ends were cut back, 4 bases at V and 6 bases at J, with 15 bases in the middle. CDR3: CASSARRTADEKLFF. CDR3 coding DNA: TGTGCCAGCAGTGCTAGAAGGACAGCTGATGAAAAACTGTTTTTT.

Remarks on this clonotype: An end of the junction differs from the germline gene, which may be a read error. This chain joins TRBV7-2 and TRBJ2-5, with D maybe TRBD2 (6 bases). The CDR3 loop spans 13 amino acids. From germline, CDR1 is SGHTA and CDR2 FQGNSA. CDR3 amino acids: CASSRDFEEAQYF. As DNA, the CDR3 is TGTGCCAGCAGCCGGGACTTCGAAGAGGCCCAGTACTTC. Combining the CDR3 with reference TRBV7-2 and TRBJ2-5 gives the whole variable domain GAGVSQSPSNKVTEKGKDVELRCDPISGHTALYWYRQSLGQGLEFLIYFQGNSAPDKSGLPSDRFSAERTGGSVSTLTIQRTQQEDSAVYLCASSRDFEEAQYFGPGTRLLVL.

This clonotype has a handful of counts. The rearrangement uses TRBV4-1 and TRBJ2-5; 11 bases map to TRBD2. Germline V gene lookup returns CDR1 MGHRA and CDR2 YSYEKL. This CDR3 region has 18 residues. After removal of 0 bases from V and 2 bases from J, the junction contained 8 bases not matched to a gene. DNA of the CDR3: TGCGCCAGCAGCCAAGATCGGAGGACTAGCGGGCAACAAGAGACCCAGTACTTC. Protein product: CASSQDRRTSGQQETQYF.

For this clonotype: A clone one base away is much larger, so this may be a read error. In DNA, the CDR3 is TGTGCCAGCGGCGTACGAGGGGGCGTTGAGCAGTACTTC. Amino acid sequence: CASGVRGGVEQYF. The chain uses TRBV9 and TRBJ2-7; the match to TRBD1 covers 7 bases. The CDR3 spans 13 residues. The germline V gene has CDR1 SGDLS and CDR2 YYNGEE.

As concerns this clonotype: A much bigger clone sits one base away, suggesting this may be a read error. The CDR3 nucleotides are TGTGCCAGCAGACGAGACAGGGAATCTAACTATGGCTGCACCTTC. Translating gives CASRRDRESNYGCTF. V gene TRBV25-1 combines with J gene TRBJ1-2, with 7 bases that match TRBD1. Germline loops: CDR1 MGHDK, CDR2 SYGVNS. The CDR3 runs to 15 residues.

This clonotype was seen at least ten times. The chain joins TRBV14 to TRBJ1-2; D is undetermined. This CDR3 is built from 14 residues. Germline-derived CDR1 and CDR2 are SGHDN and FVKESK. Trimming left V 2 bases short and J 9 bases short, with 16 bases between. CDR3 sequence: CASSQPGRGDSYTF. DNA for the CDR3: TGTGCCAGCAGCCAACCAGGCCGGGGAGACAGCTACACCTTC.

This chain joins TRBV2 and TRBJ2-2; 7 bases fit TRBD2. The ends lost 7 bases at V and 5 bases at J; junction bases unmatched: 7. Germline V CDR1 and CDR2: SNHLY, FYNNEI. The CDR3 spans 14 residues. CDR3 sequence (DNA): TGTGCCAGCATGGCGCTAGCGGTTACCGGGGAGCTGTTTTTT. As protein: CASMALAVTGELFF.

J is TRBJ1-6 and V is TRBV2, with a weak D call TRBD1 (6 bases). Germline V gives CDR1 SNHLY, CDR2 FYNNEI. Trimming removed 8 bases from V and 6 bases from J, with 11 bases in between. This CDR3 has 13 residues. CDR3 sequence reads: CASSQGTNSPLHF. The CDR3 DNA reads TGTGCCAGCTCACAGGGAACTAATTCACCCCTCCACTTT.

Comments on this clonotype: The junction departs from the called germline gene at one end, perhaps through a read error. This chain joins TRBV7-2 and TRBJ2-5; 9 bases match TRBD1. This CDR3 has 14 amino acids. CDR1 and CDR2 from the germline V gene are SGHTA and FQGNSA. For the CDR3, the DNA is TGTGCCAACAGCCAGGGACAGGGTCAAGAGACCCAGTACTTC. Translating gives CANSQGQGQETQYF.

This clonotype was found a few times. The CDR3 protein is CASMETENTEAFF. CDR3 bases: TGTGCCAGCATGGAGACAGAGAACACTGAAGCTTTCTTT. The chain uses TRBV6-1 and TRBJ1-1; possibly TRBD1 for D (5 bases). The V end lost 7 bases, the J end lost 1 base, and 10 bases lay between the germline ends. The germline V gene encodes CDR1 MNHNS and CDR2 SASEGT. The CDR3 extends over 13 amino acids.

There are many counts of this clonotype. V and J are TRBV24-1 and TRBJ2-2; 8 bases fit TRBD2. Germline V gene data show CDR1 as KGHDR and CDR2 as SFDVKD. This CDR3 has 11 residues. V shed 9 bases and J 7 bases; nucleotides not matched to a gene: 0. The CDR3 region is CATAGGGELFF. The CDR3, as DNA: TGTGCCACCGCGGGGGGCGGGGAGCTGTTTTTT.

The chain carries TRBV10-2 and TRBJ2-6, with D unclear. Trimming cost V 6 bases and J 0 bases, with 15 bases left between them. Germline V gives CDR1 WSHSY, CDR2 SAAADI. This CDR3 has 17 amino acids. CDR3 nucleotides: TGCGCCAGCAGCCAGGCACCTTTGAGCTCTGGGGCCAACGTCCTGACTTTC. It yields the protein CASSQAPLSSGANVLTF.

The gene calls are TRBV5-1 and TRBJ1-3, with D possibly being TRBD1 (5 bases). Germline V gene data show CDR1 as SGHRS and CDR2 as YFSETQ. The CDR3 loop spans 15 amino acids. Trimming removed 2 bases at V and 3 bases at J, with 12 bases between. The CDR3 DNA reads TGCGCCAGCAGCTTCGGGACCGGAGTTGGAAACACCATATATTTT. Residues: CASSFGTGVGNTIYF.

V gene TRBV10-3 combines with J gene TRBJ2-7; 9 bases match TRBD1. This CDR3 is built from 14 residues. Germline V gene lookup returns CDR1 ENHRY and CDR2 SYGVKD. Losses at the gene ends were 11 bases for V and 3 bases for J; bases not matched to a gene: 11. The CDR3 nucleotides read TGTGCCGCAGAGGGACAGGGTATGGACTACGAGCAGTACTTC. Its translation: CAAEGQGMDYEQYF.

This chain connects TRBV7-2 to TRBJ2-5, with 8 bases matching TRBD2. Trimming removed 5 bases from V and 3 bases from J; junction bases left unmatched: 11. CDR3 length: 16 amino acids. CDR1 and CDR2 from the germline V gene are SGHTA and FQGNSA. DNA for the CDR3: TGTGCCAGCAGCACCGGGAGGGTAGCGGGGAAAGAGACCCAGTACTTC. Its protein product is CASSTGRVAGKETQYF.

The CDR3 spells CSVEARLAGLAAETQYF. The CDR3, as DNA: TGCAGCGTTGAAGCGCGTCTAGCGGGGCTCGCCGCAGAGACCCAGTACTTC. The V call is TRBV29-1, the J call TRBJ2-5; 9 bases are a match to TRBD2. Germline CDR1 and CDR2: SQVTM and ANQGSEA. J lost 4 bases, V lost 1 base, and 13 bases had no gene match. This CDR3 is built from 17 residues.

This clonotype has ten or more counts. This chain links TRBV6-4 with TRBJ1-5; 8 bases fit TRBD1. Germline CDR1 and CDR2: MRHNA and SNTAGT. The CDR3 length is 14 residues. V was pared by 5 bases and J by 6 bases, with 6 bases of the junction left unmatched. This CDR3 is CASSIQGVGQPQHF. Written as DNA, the CDR3 is TGTGCCAGCAGTATACAGGGGGTCGGTCAGCCCCAGCATTTT.

V and J are TRBV4-1 and TRBJ2-7, with TRBD2 matching 15 bases. V was pared by 3 bases and J by 5 bases, with 2 bases of the junction left unmatched. Germline CDR1 reads MGHRA; CDR2 reads YSYEKL. This CDR3 region has 15 residues. CDR3 loop: CASSQGTSGRNEQYF. In DNA form, the CDR3 reads TGCGCCAGCAGCCAGGGGACTAGCGGGAGGAACGAGCAGTACTTC.

The chain recombines TRBV14 with TRBJ2-7; a weak D match, TRBD2 (7 bases). Trimming left V 4 bases short and J 2 bases short, with 15 bases between. CDR3 length equals 15 residues. The germline V gene encodes CDR1 SGHDN and CDR2 FVKESK. CDR3: CASSLYVGGPYEQYF. In DNA form, the CDR3 reads TGTGCCAGCAGCCTCTACGTGGGGGGGCCCTACGAGCAGTACTTC. The variable domain in full, with the rest retrieved from reference TRBV14 and TRBJ2-7, is EAGVTQFPSHSVIEKGQTVTLRCDPISGHDNLYWYRRVMGKEIKFLLHFVKESKQDESGMPNNRFLAERTGGTYSTLKVQPAELEDSGVYFCASSLYVGGPYEQYFGPGTRLTVT.

The chain has TRBV10-3 and TRBJ2-5, with a weak D call TRBD1 (5 bases). The CDR3 contains 13 residues. V was trimmed by 6 bases and J by 2 bases, leaving 10 bases between them. CDR1 is ENHRY, CDR2 SYGVKD, per germline. The chain's CDR3 is CAISRQSQETQYF. The CDR3 DNA sequence: TGTGCCATCAGCAGACAGAGTCAAGAGACCCAGTACTTC.

This clonotype was seen ten or more times. The gene calls are TRBV19 and TRBJ1-1; D unclear. Trimming pared 4 bases from V and 1 base from J, leaving 7 bases between. Germline CDR1 reads LNHDA; CDR2 reads SQIVND (reference sequence). The CDR3 runs to 13 residues. The CDR3, as DNA: TGTGCCAGTAGTAATCCAGGGAACACTGAAGCTTTCTTT. It yields the protein CASSNPGNTEAFF.

The genes are TRBV5-1 and TRBJ2-5; 13 bases map to TRBD2. Germline CDR1 reads SGHRS; CDR2 reads YFSETQ. The CDR3 spans 16 residues. V was clipped by 5 bases and J by 3 bases; unmatched bases: 7. The CDR3 DNA follows: TGCGCCAGCAGACCCGGACTAGCGGGGGAGAAAGAGACCCAGTACTTC. As protein: CASRPGLAGEKETQYF.

The chain recombines TRBV7-9 with TRBJ2-7, with D tentatively TRBD1 (6 bases). The germline V gene has CDR1 SEHNR and CDR2 FQNEAQ (reference sequence). The V end lost 5 bases, the J end lost 3 bases, and 11 bases lay between the germline ends. The CDR3 is 13 residues long. CDR3 nucleotides: TGTGCCAGCAGCCGGGACACCAACTACGAGCAGTACTTC. Translation: CASSRDTNYEQYF.

This clonotype was observed many times. The genes are TRBV10-3 and TRBJ2-7, with D perhaps TRBD1 (7 bases). Trimming stripped 4 bases from V and 6 bases from J, with 16 bases between. This CDR3 contains 14 residues. Per germline, CDR1 ENHRY and CDR2 SYGVKD. CDR3 DNA sequence: TGTGCCATCAGTGGCAGGGGGGTTCCGTCCGAGCAGTACTTC. This translates into CAISGRGVPSEQYF.

The chain has TRBV10-3 and TRBJ1-2; TRBD1 matches 7 bases. CDR1 and CDR2 from the germline V gene are ENHRY and SYGVKD. The CDR3 has 14 residues. After removal of 6 bases from V and 0 bases from J, the junction contained 4 bases not matched to a gene. The CDR3 here is CAIRSTGTNYGYTF. DNA of the CDR3: TGTGCCATCAGGTCGACAGGGACTAACTATGGCTACACCTTC.

This CDR3 is CASSEFGTEFYGYTF. The CDR3 DNA reads as TGTGCCAGCAGTGAATTTGGGACAGAGTTTTATGGCTACACCTTC. The rearrangement uses TRBV25-1 and TRBJ1-2; 7 nucleotides line up with TRBD1. The V and J ends lost 1 base and 5 bases, in that order; junction bases with no gene match: 7. The CDR3 sequence is 15 residues long. Germline values: CDR1 MGHDK, CDR2 SYGVNS.

The chain combines TRBV5-1 with TRBJ1-6, with 7 bases identical to TRBD1. The CDR3 length is 14 residues. Germline-derived CDR1 and CDR2 are SGHRS and YFSETQ. The J segment lost 8 bases and the V segment lost 4 bases, leaving 6 bases of the junction unmatched. The CDR3 nucleotides are TGCGCCAGCAGCAGCCGACAGGGTTATTCACCCCTCCACTTT. Encoded protein: CASSSRQGYSPLHF.

In its sample, this clonotype was seen a few times. V gene TRBV3-1 combines with J gene TRBJ2-7; D remains unclear. Trimming took off 0 bases at V and 6 bases at J, with 9 bases between the two ends. This CDR3 comprises 13 residues. Looked up from germline, CDR1 is LGHDT and CDR2 is YNNKEL (reference sequence). The CDR3: CASSQEPNGEQYF. The CDR3 DNA follows: TGTGCCAGCAGCCAAGAACCCAACGGCGAGCAGTACTTC.

This clonotype was found a few times. The chain joins TRBV7-8 to TRBJ2-7; 10 nucleotides agree with TRBD2. Germline V lookup: CDR1 SGHVS, CDR2 FQNEAQ. This CDR3 spans 15 amino acids. J lost 3 bases, V lost 5 bases, and 7 bases had no gene match. The CDR3 DNA reads TGTGCCAGCAGCCAGCAGCGGGGGGGCGGCTACGAGCAGTACTTC. It encodes CASSQQRGGGYEQYF.

This clonotype has more than one count but fewer than ten. At one end, the junction sequence differs from germline, possibly due to a read error. This chain connects TRBV11-2 to TRBJ1-4; D is ambiguous. The V gene's germline CDR1 is SGHAT and CDR2 FQNNGV. The CDR3 extends over 14 amino acids. CDR3 bases: TGTGCCAGCAGCCAAGATGCAACTAGTGAAAAACTGTTTTTT. As protein: CASSQDATSEKLFF.